Sequencing of this TCR beta chain was carried out in a study of cytomegalovirus exposure and HLA in healthy donors. Study findings and constraints: The authors enumerated some 160 TCR beta chains as linked to cytomegalovirus.

Concerning this clone itself: As yet, its antigen is unknown.

This cohort consisted of healthy bone marrow donors. The germline CDR1 and CDR2 sequences are KGHSH and LQKENI. The CDR3 totals 16 residues. The trim removed 1 base at V and 3 bases at J, leaving 7 bases unmatched. Primers included in the PCR were 60 Vbeta and 13 Jbeta primers. The repertoire was sequenced with immunoSEQ multiplex PCR; TCRdb's copy has only in-frame clones and lacks some. This table holds around 140,000 clones, around 73% found once. The genes are TRBV18 and TRBJ2-7, with 9 nucleotides matching TRBD1. Input material: PBMCs. This clonotype was sampled from a female donor in good health and CMV-seronegative. The CDR3 region is CASSPRKGTGLYEQYF. For the CDR3, the DNA is TGTGCCAGCTCACCACGAAAGGGGACAGGGCTCTACGAGCAGTACTTC.